The T cell receptor beta chain under discussion was sequenced for a study of T cells after yellow fever vaccination. Turning to the study itself: Each low-cell-number fraction was prepared by means of SMART-Seq v4 Ultra Low Input.

MiXCR was run by TCRdb on the 5' RACE reads, yielding one entry per CDR3 protein. The sample lists 300,000 to 400,000 distinct CDR3 sequences; about 7.8% were seen once. Study conclusions and caveats: Though it reached lower strength, the secondary response hit its peak faster, day 5 versus 15.

From germline, CDR1 is MNHEY and CDR2 SVGAGI. Trimming stripped 0 bases from V and 5 bases from J, with 11 bases between. The CDR3 covers 15 residues. This clonotype was counted a few times. Its antigen is unidentified. Here the sequenced sample was PBMCs, taken around 45 days after the first yellow fever vaccination. This TCR was sampled from a man aged 18 to 30 who received the YFV17D yellow fever vaccine. V is TRBV6-5 and J is TRBJ2-1; D possibly matches TRBD1 or TRBD2 (6 bases each). In nucleotides, the CDR3 is TGTGCCAGCAGTTACTCGGGGGGCGCAGACAATGAGCAGTTCTTC. This gives the protein CASSYSGGADNEQFF.